This T cell receptor beta chain was identified in a study of T cell responses to AZD1222 COVID-19 vaccine. Comments on this clone: Its cognate antigen is unknown.

Assay used: immunoSEQ multiplex PCR; TCRdb lists only in-frame clones, some missing. The sample lists more than 150,000 clones, about 89% occurring once. This CDR3 spans 12 amino acids. CDR1 SQVTM and CDR2 ANQGSEA come from the germline V gene. V shed 3 bases and J shed 3 bases, with 5 bases lying between them. Overall study findings and caveats: In a largely white British group with more females than males, clonal diversity was possibly underestimated. Spike-specific TCR breadth and depth rose after two AZD1222 doses.

This material consisted of peripheral blood, taken 28 days after the second AZD1222 dose. The chain combines TRBV29-1 with TRBJ1-4; perhaps TRBD1 as D (5 bases). The source is an adult who received the AZD1222 COVID-19 vaccine. The CDR3 DNA follows: TGCAGCGTTGAGGGGGCTAATGAAAAACTGTTTTTT. As protein: CSVEGANEKLFF.